This paragraph reports one TCR beta chain. The antigen is unknown. The CDR3 is 14 residues long. Germline V gene lookup returns CDR1 LGHNA and CDR2 YSLEER. Trimming took off 0 bases at V and 2 bases at J, with 5 bases between the two ends. Sample time point: week 47, end of study. Doses of 300 ug of mutant IDH1 20-mer peptide were given with topical imiquimod. This sample was included in a study of a mutant IDH1 vaccine in newly diagnosed glioma. Study details: Patients got their first vaccination 4-6 weeks after radiotherapy alone, or with temozolomide cycles. Treated patients, around 60% male and around 40% female, averaged about 40 years of age.

The assay was immunoSEQ multiplex PCR, and TCRdb's table has in-frame clones only and misses some. The sample records about 32,000 clones, around nine tenths being singletons. The V call is TRBV4-3, the J call TRBJ1-5; no clear D gene. This sequence originates from a man aged 35-49 years with glioma. The starting material was PBMCs, obtained from a glioma patient whose treatment included an IDH1 peptide vaccine. Here the CDR3 DNA reads TGCGCCAGCAGCCAAGAGCTGGGCAATCAGCCCCAGCATTTT. Its protein is CASSQELGNQPQHF.